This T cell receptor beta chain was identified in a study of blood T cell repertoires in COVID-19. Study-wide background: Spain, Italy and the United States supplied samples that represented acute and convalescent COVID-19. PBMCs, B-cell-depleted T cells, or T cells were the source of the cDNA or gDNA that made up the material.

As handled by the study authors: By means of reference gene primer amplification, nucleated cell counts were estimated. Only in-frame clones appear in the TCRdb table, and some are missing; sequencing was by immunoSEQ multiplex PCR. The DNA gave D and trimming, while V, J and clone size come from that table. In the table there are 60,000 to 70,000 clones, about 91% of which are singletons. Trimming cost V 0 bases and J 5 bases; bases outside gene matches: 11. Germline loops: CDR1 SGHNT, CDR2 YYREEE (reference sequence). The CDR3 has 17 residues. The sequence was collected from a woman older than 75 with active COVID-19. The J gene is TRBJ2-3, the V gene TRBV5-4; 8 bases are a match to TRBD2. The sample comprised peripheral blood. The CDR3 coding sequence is TGTGCCAGCAGCTTGGTGGTTGGCGGGGGGTCGGTAGATACGCAGTATTTT. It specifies CASSLVVGGGSVDTQYF. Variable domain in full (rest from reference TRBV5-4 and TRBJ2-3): ETGVTQSPTHLIKTRGQQVTLRCSSQSGHNTVSWYQQALGQGPQFIFQYYREEENGRGNFPPRFSGLQFPNYSSELNVNALELDDSALYLCASSLVVGGGSVDTQYFGPGTRLTVL.